The T cell receptor beta chain described here comes from a study of shared clonotypes between healthy human individuals. Overall study results and limits: What rarefaction showed was incomplete sorted-subset sequencing despite large depth.

About this clone itself: Its antigen is not known.

Germline V gene lookup returns CDR1 SGHDT and CDR2 YYEEEE. This CDR3 contains 16 residues. V lost 0 bases, J lost 0 bases, and 10 bases lay in between. Sorted-subset replicate PCRs used around 0.2 ug DNA, approximately 33,000 T cell genomes. Sequencing used immunoSEQ multiplex PCR; TCRdb keeps in-frame clones, though not all of them. The data contain around 1,100,000 clones, 60% to 80% of them seen just once; the ten biggest clones take up 0.89%. The sample consisted of memory CD4+ T cells from PBMCs. This sample's subset: CD45RA-negative fraction. The receptor's source is a young man in good health. Some clones in this sample may be carry-over from other donors' samples. The J gene is TRBJ1-5, the V gene TRBV5-6; TRBD1 might be the D (5 bases). CDR3 bases: TGTGCCAGCAGCTTGGCCGGACACGATAGCAATCAGCCCCAGCATTTT. Its protein is CASSLAGHDSNQPQHF.